This T cell receptor beta chain is drawn from a study of shared clonotypes between healthy human individuals. Trimming shortened V by 0 bases and J by 8 bases, and 9 bases separated the two germline ends. The CDR3 extends over 13 amino acids. Per germline, CDR1 SGHRS and CDR2 YFSETQ. The table came from immunoSEQ multiplex PCR; TCRdb's copy has only in-frame clones and leaves some out. This table has some 2,100,000 clones, around 95% appearing once. V is TRBV5-1 and J is TRBJ2-1; D might be TRBD2 (6 bases). This clonotype was sampled from a man between 18 and 29 years old in good health. The source material was naive CD4+ T cells sorted from blood. Sample subset: CD45RA+ positively selected. This CDR3 is CASSLGTTDEQFF. The CDR3 coding sequence is TGCGCCAGCAGCTTGGGGACTACGGATGAGCAGTTCTTC.